The subject of this entry is one T cell receptor (beta chain). Its antigen is currently unknown. The record originates from a study of cytomegalovirus exposure and HLA in healthy donors. Study at large: Drawn from HLA-typed donors, 65 million to 100 million unique TCRs were held in an early data release. Among the 398 donors who were genotyped, 81% fell in the genetic ancestry cluster that is associated with self-reported Caucasian donors.

This CDR3 has 13 residues. Trimming shortened V by 6 bases and J by 4 bases, and 12 bases separated the two germline ends. Germline V gives CDR1 MNHEY, CDR2 SMNVEV (reference sequence). Study-level findings and limits: Most CMV-associated TCR beta chains appeared HLA-restricted in a later analysis. CMV serostatus was the only recorded immune exposure for donors.

In the PCR, 60 Vbeta and 13 Jbeta primers were used. Data came from immunoSEQ multiplex PCR; TCRdb stores just in-frame clones and leaves some out. The sample lists about 150,000 clones, roughly three quarters occurring once. What was sequenced was PBMCs. This chain uses TRBV27 with TRBJ2-5; weak D call: TRBD2 (5 bases). This clonotype was obtained from a man aged 55 to 69 in good health and CMV-seronegative. The DNA for the CDR3 is TGTGCCAGCAGCCCAATGGGGAGAGAGACCCAGTACTTC. Residues: CASSPMGRETQYF.